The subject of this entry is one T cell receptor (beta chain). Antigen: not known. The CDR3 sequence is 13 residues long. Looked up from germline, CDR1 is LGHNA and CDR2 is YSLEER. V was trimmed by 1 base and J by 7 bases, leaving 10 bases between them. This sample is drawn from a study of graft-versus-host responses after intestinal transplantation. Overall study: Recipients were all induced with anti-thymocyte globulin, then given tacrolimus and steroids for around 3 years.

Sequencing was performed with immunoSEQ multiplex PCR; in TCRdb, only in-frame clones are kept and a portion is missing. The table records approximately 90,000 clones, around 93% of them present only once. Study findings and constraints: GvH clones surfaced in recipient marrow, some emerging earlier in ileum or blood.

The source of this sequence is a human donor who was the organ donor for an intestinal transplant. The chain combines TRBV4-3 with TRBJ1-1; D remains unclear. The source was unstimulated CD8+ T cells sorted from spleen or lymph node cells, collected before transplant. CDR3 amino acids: CASSQGRKGEAFF. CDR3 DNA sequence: TGCGCCAGCAGCCAAGGTAGGAAGGGTGAAGCTTTCTTT.